The T cell receptor beta chain described here comes from a study of T cell repertoires in cytomegalovirus infection. The V segment lost 7 bases and the J segment 2 bases; nucleotides outside the gene matches: 6. The CDR3 totals 13 residues. Germline assignment: CDR1 SQVTM and CDR2 ANQGSEA. TCRdb re-analysed the reads in MiXCR, keeping a single row per CDR3 protein. The sample lists approximately 700,000 distinct CDR3 sequences, roughly a third occurring once. This clonotype has only one observation. Input material: PBMCs. The V and J genes are TRBV29-1 and TRBJ1-2, with 8 nucleotides matching TRBD1. The source of this sequence is a human donor in good health (CMV status not recorded). Some clones in this sample may be carry-over from other donors' samples. CDR3 DNA: TGCAGCGCTTCCAGGGGGCAGAACTATGGCTACACCTTC. Protein sequence: CSASRGQNYGYTF.